This is a list of T cell receptor beta chains from one sample in a study of T cell changes during pregnancy in multiple sclerosis. The table came from immunoSEQ multiplex PCR; TCRdb's copy has only in-frame clones and leaves some out. The sample includes over 50,000 clones, about 90% of them seen just once. The material was peripheral blood, obtained in the first trimester of pregnancy. The receptors here all came from a female donor in good health, enrolled as a control in a pregnancy study. Both conserved end residues are part of each CDR3. The order of the fields is D gene, V gene, J gene, clone size, CDR3 protein, CDR3 DNA. D genes are given only for firm matches. A clone size is listed for some rows: how often the clone was seen (once, few, many), or a class if it is expanded.

>-|TRBV6-5|TRBJ1-1|-
CASILNTEAFF
TGTGCCAGCATCCTTAACACTGAAGCTTTCTTT
>TRBD1|TRBV18|TRBJ1-2|-
CASSPEVSGGRGYTF
TGTGCCAGCTCACCGGAAGTGTCAGGGGGCCGTGGCTACACCTTC
>-|TRBV5-1|TRBJ1-1|few
CASSLSGTEAFF
TGCGCCAGCAGCTTGAGCGGGACTGAAGCTTTCTTT
>-|TRBV7-6|TRBJ1-5|-
CASSLRGLPQHF
TGTGCCAGCAGCTTACGCGGCTTGCCCCAGCATTTT
>TRBD1|TRBV7-2|TRBJ2-7|-
CASSLQGASYEQYF
TGTGCCAGCAGCTTACAGGGGGCCTCCTACGAGCAGTACTTC
>-|TRBV29-1|TRBJ2-7|once
CSAQGNSYEQYF
TGCAGCGCCCAGGGAAATTCCTACGAGCAGTACTTC
>-|TRBV10-3|TRBJ1-6|-
CAISGWGENSPLHF
TGTGCCATCAGTGGATGGGGGGAGAATTCACCCCTCCACTTT
>TRBD2|TRBV2|TRBJ2-1|few
CASSAGLVYNEQFF
TGTGCCAGCAGTGCGGGACTAGTGTACAATGAGCAGTTCTTC
>-|TRBV10-3|TRBJ1-1|-
CAISQTGNTEAFF
TGTGCCATCAGTCAAACAGGGAACACTGAAGCTTTCTTT
>-|TRBV29-1|TRBJ1-1|-
CSVVHLMSPEAFF
TGCAGCGTTGTTCACCTAATGTCCCCTGAAGCTTTCTTT
>-|TRBV5-1|TRBJ1-2|-
CASSLGGEVAYGYTF
TGCGCCAGCAGCTTGGGTGGGGAGGTGGCCTATGGCTACACCTTC
>-|TRBV30|TRBJ1-5|-
CAWKGQGIGSQHF
TGTGCCTGGAAGGGGCAGGGAATTGGGTCCCAGCATTTT
>-|TRBV7-9|TRBJ2-1|-
CASSPERQANGNEQFF
TGTGCCAGCAGCCCTGAGAGACAGGCTAATGGGAATGAGCAGTTCTTC
>-|TRBV19|TRBJ1-1|-
CASLPATGIGWTTEAFF
TGTGCCAGCCTTCCCGCTACAGGGATTGGGTGGACCACTGAAGCTTTCTTT
>TRBD1|TRBV27|TRBJ2-7|-
CASSYRDRTYEQYF
TGTGCCAGCAGTTACCGGGACAGGACCTACGAGCAGTACTTC
>-|TRBV19|TRBJ1-2|-
CASSISGGVRGGGYTF
TGTGCCAGTAGTATATCGGGGGGCGTCAGGGGTGGCGGCTACACCTTC
>TRBD1|TRBV7-2|TRBJ2-7|once
CASSFGAGTGTYEQYF
TGTGCCAGCAGCTTTGGTGCCGGGACAGGGACCTACGAGCAGTACTTC
>-|TRBV19|TRBJ2-1|-
CASSISDGSGEQFF
TGTGCCAGTAGTATTTCCGACGGGTCGGGTGAGCAGTTCTTC
>TRBD2|TRBV10-3|TRBJ2-3|-
CAVSSGGGTDTQYF
TGTGCCGTCTCCTCTGGGGGGGGAACAGATACGCAGTATTTT
>-|TRBV6-6|TRBJ1-4|-
CASSYREWDGEKLFF
TGTGCCAGCAGTTACCGGGAATGGGATGGTGAAAAACTGTTTTTT
>TRBD1|TRBV7-2|TRBJ1-1|-
CASSLRRGLMNTEAFF
TGTGCCAGCAGCTTGCGCAGGGGGCTTATGAACACTGAAGCTTTCTTT
>TRBD1|TRBV4-3|TRBJ2-5|-
CASSPGTGSETQYF
TGCGCCAGCAGCCCCGGGACAGGGTCAGAGACCCAGTACTTC
>-|TRBV7-2|TRBJ2-2|-
CASSLASIVNTGELFF
TGTGCCAGCAGCTTAGCATCGATAGTGAACACCGGGGAGCTGTTTTTT
>TRBD1|TRBV9|TRBJ2-7|once
CASSVAWTGEYEQYF
TGTGCCAGCAGCGTAGCATGGACAGGGGAGTACGAGCAGTACTTC
>-|TRBV2|TRBJ1-4|-
CASSEVGATNEKLFF
TGTGCCAGCAGTGAAGTCGGTGCAACTAATGAAAAACTGTTTTTT
>TRBD2|TRBV4-3|TRBJ2-3|-
CASSQAPLAGGTDTQYF
TGCGCCAGCAGCCAAGCCCCACTAGCGGGGGGGACAGATACGCAGTATTTT
>TRBD1|TRBV7-9|TRBJ1-1|few
CASGVRGAEAFF
TGTGCCAGCGGAGTCAGGGGGGCTGAAGCTTTCTTT
>TRBD2|TRBV2|TRBJ2-3|-
CASSEAGGLTDTQYF
TGTGCCAGCAGTGAGGCGGGGGGGTTAACAGATACGCAGTATTTT
>-|TRBV19|TRBJ1-6|-
CASGSGSKGYNSPLHF
TGTGCCAGTGGTAGCGGGAGTAAAGGCTATAATTCACCCCTCCACTTT
>TRBD1|TRBV4-1|TRBJ1-1|-
CASSHLGTGNTEAFF
TGCGCCAGCAGCCACCTCGGGACAGGGAACACTGAAGCTTTCTTT
>-|TRBV30|TRBJ1-2|-
CAWSVGQPAYYGYTF
TGTGCCTGGAGTGTGGGGCAGCCCGCTTACTATGGCTACACCTTC
>-|TRBV6-1|TRBJ1-5|-
CASMGGYSNQPQHF
TGTGCCAGCATGGGGGGTTATAGCAATCAGCCCCAGCATTTT
>-|TRBV5-4|TRBJ2-5|-
CASSARTAQETQYF
TGTGCCAGCAGCGCCCGGACAGCCCAAGAGACCCAGTACTTC
>-|TRBV14|TRBJ1-6|-
CASSHQGNSPLHF
TGTGCCAGCAGCCATCAGGGTAATTCACCCCTCCACTTT
>-|TRBV2|TRBJ1-1|once
CASSTAGPEDTEAFF
TGTGCCAGCAGCACCGCGGGCCCGGAGGACACTGAAGCTTTCTTT
>TRBD1|TRBV9|TRBJ2-2|-
CASSVDPGGAPGELFF
TGTGCCAGCAGCGTAGACCCAGGGGGAGCGCCCGGGGAGCTGTTTTTT
>-|TRBV6-5|TRBJ1-6|-
CASSYGQYNSPLHF
TGTGCCAGCAGTTATGGCCAGTATAATTCACCCCTCCACTTT
>-|TRBV16|TRBJ2-2|-
CASSQRQAGELFF
TGTGCCAGCAGCCAACGGCAGGCCGGGGAGCTGTTTTTT
>-|TRBV11-3|TRBJ2-7|-
CASSFNLYEQYF
TGTGCCAGCAGCTTTAATCTTTACGAGCAGTACTTC
>-|TRBV2|TRBJ2-2|-
CAGRTETGELFF
TGTGCCGGCAGGACAGAGACCGGGGAGCTGTTTTTT
>-|TRBV9|TRBJ2-1|-
CASSARDYNEQFF
TGTGCCAGCAGCGCCAGGGACTACAATGAGCAGTTCTTC
>TRBD2|TRBV4-1|TRBJ2-1|-
CASSRPPSGGYNEQFF
TGCGCCAGCAGCCGACCCCCTAGCGGGGGCTACAATGAGCAGTTCTTC
>TRBD1|TRBV27|TRBJ2-7|-
CASVSGGTGGYEQYF
TGTGCCAGCGTATCTGGGGGGACAGGGGGCTACGAGCAGTACTTC
>-|TRBV27|TRBJ2-7|-
CASSRQATYEQYF
TGTGCCAGCAGTCGACAGGCAACCTACGAGCAGTACTTC
>-|TRBV27|TRBJ1-1|-
CASSLGPGGTEAFF
TGTGCCAGCAGTTTAGGCCCGGGCGGGACTGAAGCTTTCTTT
>TRBD1|TRBV18|TRBJ1-1|-
CASSPTGGSGTEAFF
TGTGCCAGCTCCCCGACAGGGGGCTCGGGCACTGAAGCTTTCTTT
>TRBD1|TRBV5-1|TRBJ1-2|-
CASSSTGTGGVDGYTF
TGCGCCAGCAGCTCCACCGGGACAGGGGGCGTGGATGGCTACACCTTC
>-|TRBV30|TRBJ1-1|-
CAWSPGGSFTEAFF
TGTGCCTGGTCCCCGGGAGGTAGCTTCACTGAAGCTTTCTTT